This T cell receptor beta chain comes out of a study of CD8 T cells in Susac syndrome. General study findings and limits: The study's TCR sequencing and HLA analysis covered a relatively small number of individuals, and the study acknowledged this.

Reverse transcription of about 0.45 to 1 ug RNA was performed with random hexamers. TCRdb re-called the immunoSEQ multiplex PCR reads with MiXCR, one entry per CDR3 protein. The sample comprises some 200,000 distinct CDR3 sequences, 90% to 96% of which are singletons, and 0.098% rests with the top ten. This CDR3 is 16 amino acids long. The J segment lost 9 bases and the V segment lost 4 bases, leaving 10 bases of the junction unmatched. CDR1 is MDHEN and CDR2 is SYDVKM in the germline V gene. As concerns this clonotype: What it recognizes is unknown.

This receptor was obtained from a human donor with Susac syndrome. V and J are TRBV28 and TRBJ1-6; TRBD1 aligns across 9 bases. The sample taken for sequencing was CD4+ T cells from PBMCs. DNA of the CDR3: TGTGCCAGCAGTTCTACCGGGACAGGGTTAGGTTCACCCCTCCACTTT. Translated, it gives CASSSTGTGLGSPLHF.